This TCR beta chain was documented in a study of T cells expressing NK-cell markers. Study-wide background: Seven sequenced donors out of eight were HCMV-seropositive, one seronegative. Study results and limitations: Topping the CD3+CD56-NKG2C+ fraction as well were these clonotypes, in several donors.

Notes on this clonotype: Its antigen is undetermined.

Reanalyzing the 5' RACE reads, TCRdb keeps one entry per CDR3 protein, without DNA. The sample has some 440,000 distinct CDR3 sequences; the top ten hold approximately 1.4%. There are 13 residues in the CDR3. Per germline, CDR1 ENHRY and CDR2 SYGVKD. The source is a woman aged 45-65 years in good health. The J gene is TRBJ2-2, the V gene TRBV10-3. The specimen sequenced was blood T cells: a sorted CD56 or NKG2C T cell subset, CD4+ or CD8+ T cells, or bulk PBMC T cells (not recorded which). The CDR3 reads CAISVQETGELFF.